This TCR beta chain is drawn from a study of blood T cell repertoires in COVID-19. Study context: COVID-19 samples, acute and convalescent, were from the United States, Italy and Spain. T cells, B-cell-depleted T cells, or PBMCs supplied cDNA or gDNA.

The V end was cut by 6 bases, the J end by 9 bases, with 18 bases between. CDR1 is PRHDT and CDR2 is FYEKMQ in the germline V gene (reference sequence). The CDR3 spans 15 residues. Per the original methods: Estimation of nucleated cell counts was performed using reference gene primer amplification. TCRdb's table, derived via immunoSEQ multiplex PCR, lists solely in-frame clones and lacks some. V and J calls plus clone size are reproduced from that table; the DNA served to infer D and trimming. The profile covers 150,000 to 200,000 clones, with more than 85% appearing a single time and around 2.3% taken by the ten largest.

What was sequenced was peripheral blood. The V and J genes are TRBV13 and TRBJ1-6, with D uncertain. The source is a man aged 70-80 years with active or convalescent COVID-19. The CDR3 loop reads CASSRREGSGSPLHF. The CDR3 bases are TGTGCCAGCAGTCGGAGGGAGGGTTCTGGTTCACCCCTCCACTTT. Looking up the rest from reference TRBV13 and TRBJ1-6 gives the full variable domain: AAGVIQSPRHLIKEKRETATLKCYPIPRHDTVYWYQQGPGQDPQFLISFYEKMQSDKGSIPDRFSAQQFSDYHSELNMSSLELGDSALYFCASSRREGSGSPLHFGNGTRLTVT.